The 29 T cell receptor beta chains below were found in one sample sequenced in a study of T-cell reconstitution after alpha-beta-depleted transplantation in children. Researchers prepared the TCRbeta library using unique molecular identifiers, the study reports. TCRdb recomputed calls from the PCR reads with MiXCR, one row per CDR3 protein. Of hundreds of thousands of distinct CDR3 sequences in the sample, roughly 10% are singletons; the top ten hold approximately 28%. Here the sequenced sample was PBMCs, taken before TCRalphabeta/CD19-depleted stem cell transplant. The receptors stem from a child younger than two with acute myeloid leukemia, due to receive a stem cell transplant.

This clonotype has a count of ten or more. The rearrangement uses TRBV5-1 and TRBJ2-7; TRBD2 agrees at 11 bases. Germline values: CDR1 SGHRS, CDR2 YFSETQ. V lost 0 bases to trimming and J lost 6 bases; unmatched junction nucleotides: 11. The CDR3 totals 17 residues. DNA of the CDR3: TGCGCCAGCAGCTTGGGCACTACTAGCGGGAGTGTTGCCGAGCAGTACTTC. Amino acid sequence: CASSLGTTSGSVAEQYF.

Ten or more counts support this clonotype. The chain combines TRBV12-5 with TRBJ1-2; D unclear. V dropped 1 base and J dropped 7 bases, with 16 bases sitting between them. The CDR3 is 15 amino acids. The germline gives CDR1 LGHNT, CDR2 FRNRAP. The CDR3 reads CASGLEAVLWGGYTF. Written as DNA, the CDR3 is TGTGCTAGTGGTTTGGAAGCAGTCCTGTGGGGTGGCTACACCTTC.

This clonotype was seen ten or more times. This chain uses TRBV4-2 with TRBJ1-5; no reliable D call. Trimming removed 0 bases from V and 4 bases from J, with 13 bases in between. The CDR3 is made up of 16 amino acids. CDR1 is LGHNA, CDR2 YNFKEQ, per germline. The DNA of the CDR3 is TGTGCCAGCAGCCAAGATGCCCAGGTCTTGAATCAGCCCCAGCATTTT. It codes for CASSQDAQVLNQPQHF.

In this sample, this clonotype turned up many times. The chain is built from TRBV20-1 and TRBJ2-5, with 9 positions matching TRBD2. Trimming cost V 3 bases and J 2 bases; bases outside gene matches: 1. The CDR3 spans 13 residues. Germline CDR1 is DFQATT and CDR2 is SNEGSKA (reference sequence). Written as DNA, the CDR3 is TGCAGTGCTAGTACTAGCGGGCAAGAGACCCAGTACTTC. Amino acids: CSASTSGQETQYF.

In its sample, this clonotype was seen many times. The CDR3 spells CASSPGTSVFYEQYF. The CDR3 coding sequence is TGTGCCAGTAGTCCGGGGACTAGCGTGTTCTACGAGCAGTACTTC. The rearrangement uses TRBV19 and TRBJ2-7; TRBD2 aligns across 10 bases. The CDR3 has 15 residues. Germline V gene sequence: CDR1 LNHDA, CDR2 SQIVND (reference sequence). J lost 3 bases, V lost 5 bases, and 7 bases had no gene match.

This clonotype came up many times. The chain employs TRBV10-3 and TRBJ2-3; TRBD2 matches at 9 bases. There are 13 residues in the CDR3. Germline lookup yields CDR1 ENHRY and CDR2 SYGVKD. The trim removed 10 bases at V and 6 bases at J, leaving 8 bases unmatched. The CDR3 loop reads CATLAGRGDTQYF. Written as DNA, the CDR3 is TGTGCCACACTAGCGGGTCGGGGGGATACGCAGTATTTT.

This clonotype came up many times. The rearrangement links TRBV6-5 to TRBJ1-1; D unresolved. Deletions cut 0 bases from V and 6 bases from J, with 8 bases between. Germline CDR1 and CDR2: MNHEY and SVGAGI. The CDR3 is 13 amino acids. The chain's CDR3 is CASSYSEPSEAFF. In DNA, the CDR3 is TGTGCCAGCAGTTACTCAGAGCCTTCTGAAGCTTTCTTT.

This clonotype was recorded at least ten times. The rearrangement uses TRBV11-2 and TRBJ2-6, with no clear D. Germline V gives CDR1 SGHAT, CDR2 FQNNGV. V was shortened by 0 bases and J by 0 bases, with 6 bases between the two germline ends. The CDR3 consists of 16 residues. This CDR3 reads CASSLDRYSGANVLTF. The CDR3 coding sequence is TGTGCCAGCAGCTTAGACAGATACTCTGGGGCCAACGTCCTGACTTTC.

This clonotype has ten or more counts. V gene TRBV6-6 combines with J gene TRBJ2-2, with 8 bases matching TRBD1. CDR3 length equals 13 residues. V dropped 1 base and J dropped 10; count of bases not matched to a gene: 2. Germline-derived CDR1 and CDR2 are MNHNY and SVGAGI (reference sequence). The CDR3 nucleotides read TGTGCCAGCAGTTACTTGGACAGGGTGGAGCTGTTTTTT. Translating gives CASSYLDRVELFF.

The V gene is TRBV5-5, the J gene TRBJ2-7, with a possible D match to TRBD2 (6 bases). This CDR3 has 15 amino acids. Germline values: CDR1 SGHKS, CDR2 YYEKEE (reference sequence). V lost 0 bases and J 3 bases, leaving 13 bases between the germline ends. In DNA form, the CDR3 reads TGTGCCAGCAGCTTGGTGGCAGGGAGGAACTACGAGCAGTACTTC. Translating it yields CASSLVAGRNYEQYF.

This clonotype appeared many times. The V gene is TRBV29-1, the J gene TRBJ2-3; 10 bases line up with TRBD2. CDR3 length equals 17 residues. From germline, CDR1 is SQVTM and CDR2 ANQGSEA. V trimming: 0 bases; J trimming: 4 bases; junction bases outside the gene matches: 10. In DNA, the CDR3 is TGCAGCGTTGAAGATGCGAGCGGGAGGGGTCCAGCAGATACGCAGTATTTT. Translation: CSVEDASGRGPADTQYF.

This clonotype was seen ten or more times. The CDR3 region has the DNA TGCGCCAGCAGCCAGTTCGGGACTAGCGGCGCCTACGAGCAGTACTTC. It encodes CASSQFGTSGAYEQYF. The chain links TRBV4-3 to TRBJ2-7; 11 bases line up with TRBD2. CDR1 is LGHNA, CDR2 YSLEER, per germline. V shed 3 bases, J shed 2 bases, and the junction held 6 bases outside the gene matches. This CDR3 is built from 16 residues.

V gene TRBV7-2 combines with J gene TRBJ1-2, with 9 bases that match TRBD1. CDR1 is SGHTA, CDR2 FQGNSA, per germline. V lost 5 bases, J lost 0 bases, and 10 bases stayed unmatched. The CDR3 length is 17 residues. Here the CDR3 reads CASSLLGQGSSNYGYTF. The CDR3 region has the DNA TGTGCCAGCAGCCTCCTGGGACAGGGCTCATCTAACTATGGCTACACCTTC.

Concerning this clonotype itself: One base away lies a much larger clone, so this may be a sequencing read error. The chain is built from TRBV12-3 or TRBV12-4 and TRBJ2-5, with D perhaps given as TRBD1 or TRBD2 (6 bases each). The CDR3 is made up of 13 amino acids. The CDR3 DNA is TGTGCCTGCAGTCATCAGGGGAGGGAGACCCAGTACTTC. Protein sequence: CACSHQGRETQYF.

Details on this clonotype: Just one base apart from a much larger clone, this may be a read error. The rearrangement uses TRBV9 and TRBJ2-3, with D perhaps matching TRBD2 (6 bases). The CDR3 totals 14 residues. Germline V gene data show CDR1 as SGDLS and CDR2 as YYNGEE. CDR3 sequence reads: CASSVGGKADRQYF. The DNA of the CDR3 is TGTGCCAGCAGCGTCGGCGGGAAGGCAGATAGGCAGTATTTT.

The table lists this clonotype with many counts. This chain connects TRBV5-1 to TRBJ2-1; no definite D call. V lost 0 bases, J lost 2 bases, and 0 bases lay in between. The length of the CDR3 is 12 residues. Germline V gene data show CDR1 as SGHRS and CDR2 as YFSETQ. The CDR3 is CASSLAYNEQFF. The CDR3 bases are TGCGCCAGCAGCTTGGCCTACAATGAGCAGTTCTTC.

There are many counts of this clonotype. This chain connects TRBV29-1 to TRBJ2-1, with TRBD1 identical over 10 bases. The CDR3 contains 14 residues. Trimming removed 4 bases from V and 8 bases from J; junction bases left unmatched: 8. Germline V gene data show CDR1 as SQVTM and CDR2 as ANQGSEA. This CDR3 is CSVVPLTGGYEQFF. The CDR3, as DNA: TGCAGCGTTGTCCCCCTGACAGGGGGCTATGAGCAGTTCTTC.

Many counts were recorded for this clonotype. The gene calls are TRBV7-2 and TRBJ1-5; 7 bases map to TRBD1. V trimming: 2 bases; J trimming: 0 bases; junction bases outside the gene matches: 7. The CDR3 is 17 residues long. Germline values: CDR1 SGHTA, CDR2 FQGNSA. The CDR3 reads CASSLLGQPYSNQPQHF. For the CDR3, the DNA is TGTGCCAGCAGCTTATTGGGACAGCCATATAGCAATCAGCCCCAGCATTTT.

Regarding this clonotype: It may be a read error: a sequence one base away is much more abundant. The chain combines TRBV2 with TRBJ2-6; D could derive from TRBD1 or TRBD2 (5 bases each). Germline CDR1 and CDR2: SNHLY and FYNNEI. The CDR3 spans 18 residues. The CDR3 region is CAISLPSGTDSGANVLTF. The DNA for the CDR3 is TGTGCCATCAGTCTCCCCTCCGGGACCGACTCTGGGGCCAACGTCCTGACTTTC.

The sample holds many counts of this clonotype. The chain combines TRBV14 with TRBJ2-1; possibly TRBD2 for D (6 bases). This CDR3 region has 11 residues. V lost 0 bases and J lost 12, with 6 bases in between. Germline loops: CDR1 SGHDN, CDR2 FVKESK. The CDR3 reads CASSQEGGQFF. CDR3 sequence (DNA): TGTGCCAGCAGCCAAGAGGGAGGGCAGTTCTTC.

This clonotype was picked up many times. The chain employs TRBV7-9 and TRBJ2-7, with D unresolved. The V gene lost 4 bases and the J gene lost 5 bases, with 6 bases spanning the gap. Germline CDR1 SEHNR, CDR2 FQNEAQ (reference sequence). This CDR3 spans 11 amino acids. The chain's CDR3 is CASSWKHEQYF. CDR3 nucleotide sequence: TGTGCCAGCAGCTGGAAGCACGAGCAGTACTTC.

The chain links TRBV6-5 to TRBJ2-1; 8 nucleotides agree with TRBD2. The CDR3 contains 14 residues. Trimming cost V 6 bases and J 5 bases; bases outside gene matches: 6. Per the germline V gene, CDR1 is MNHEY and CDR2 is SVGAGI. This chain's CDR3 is CASRSLAGDNEQFF. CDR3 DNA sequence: TGTGCCAGCAGAAGTCTAGCGGGTGACAATGAGCAGTTCTTC.

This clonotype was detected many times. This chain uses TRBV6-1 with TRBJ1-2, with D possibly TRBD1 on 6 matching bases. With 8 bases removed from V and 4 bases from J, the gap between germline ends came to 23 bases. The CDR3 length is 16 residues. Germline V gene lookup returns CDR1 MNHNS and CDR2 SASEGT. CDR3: CASCDYPDRFIYGYTF. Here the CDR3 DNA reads TGTGCCAGCTGCGATTACCCCGACAGGTTCATCTATGGCTACACCTTC.

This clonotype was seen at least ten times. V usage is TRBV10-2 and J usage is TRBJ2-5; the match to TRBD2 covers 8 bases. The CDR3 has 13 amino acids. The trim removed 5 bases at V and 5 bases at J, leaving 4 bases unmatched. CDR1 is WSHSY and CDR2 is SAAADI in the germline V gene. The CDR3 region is CASSQGLVETQYF. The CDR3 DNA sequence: TGCGCCAGCAGTCAGGGACTAGTTGAGACCCAGTACTTC.

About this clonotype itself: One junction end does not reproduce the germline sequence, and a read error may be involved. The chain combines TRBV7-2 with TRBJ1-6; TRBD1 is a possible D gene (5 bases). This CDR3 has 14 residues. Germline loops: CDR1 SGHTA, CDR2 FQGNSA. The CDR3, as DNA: TGTGCCAGCAGCCGGGACCGCCCCTGTGGACCCCTCCACTTC. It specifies CASSRDRPCGPLHF.

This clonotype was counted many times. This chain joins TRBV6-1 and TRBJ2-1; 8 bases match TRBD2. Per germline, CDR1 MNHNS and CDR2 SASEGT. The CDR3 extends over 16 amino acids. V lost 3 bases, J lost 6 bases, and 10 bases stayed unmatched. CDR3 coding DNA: TGTGCCAGCAGTGAGCAAACTAGCGGAGACTTCAATGAGCAGTTCTTC. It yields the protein CASSEQTSGDFNEQFF.

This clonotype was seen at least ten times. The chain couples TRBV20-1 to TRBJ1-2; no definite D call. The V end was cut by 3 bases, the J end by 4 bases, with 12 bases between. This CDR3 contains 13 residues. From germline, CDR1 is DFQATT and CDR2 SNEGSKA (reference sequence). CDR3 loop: CSASRAPSYGYTF. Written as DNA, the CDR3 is TGCAGTGCTAGTAGGGCCCCTAGCTATGGCTACACCTTC.

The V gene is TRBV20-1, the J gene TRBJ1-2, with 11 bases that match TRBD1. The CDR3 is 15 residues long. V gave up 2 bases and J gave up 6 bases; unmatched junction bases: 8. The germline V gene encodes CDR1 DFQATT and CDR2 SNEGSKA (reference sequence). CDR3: CSARSWTGGANGYTF. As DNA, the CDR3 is TGCAGTGCTAGAAGTTGGACAGGGGGCGCCAATGGCTACACCTTC.

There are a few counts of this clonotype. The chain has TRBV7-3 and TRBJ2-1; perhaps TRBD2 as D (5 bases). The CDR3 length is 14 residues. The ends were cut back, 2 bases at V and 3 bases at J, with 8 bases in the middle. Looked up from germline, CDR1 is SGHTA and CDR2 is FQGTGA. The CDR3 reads CASSLSSLYNEQFF. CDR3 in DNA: TGTGCCAGCAGCTTATCTAGCCTCTACAATGAGCAGTTCTTC.